Sequencing of this T cell receptor beta chain was carried out in a study of T cells in Graves' hyperthyroidism and ophthalmopathy. Amplified TCR beta CDR3 regions derived from RNA transcripts. First-round RT-PCR of the TCR CDR3 relied on the HTBI primer set. MiXCR was run by TCRdb on the multiplex PCR reads, yielding one entry per CDR3 protein. The sample yields a few hundred thousand distinct CDR3 sequences, around 46% seen once. This clonotype was counted a single time. Its antigen is not identified. Exclusion criteria comprised uncontrolled infection, other autoimmune disease, pregnancy or lactation. Clinical symptoms, serum thyroxine, TRAb, thyroid ultrasound and orbital computed tomography informed diagnoses. The CDR3 totals 11 residues. Trimming pared 5 bases from V and 9 bases from J, leaving 7 bases between. CDR1 and CDR2 (germline): MNHEY, SVGAGI. Findings and caveats of the study: The majority of expanded thyroid clonotypes above 0.001 also appeared in blood.

This receptor was taken from an adult woman with Graves' disease, either hyperthyroidism or ophthalmopathy (not recorded which). Specimen: peripheral blood or thyroid tissue (not recorded which). The genes are TRBV6-5 and TRBJ2-2; no clear D. As DNA, the CDR3 is TGTGCCAGCAGTCGCAACAGGGAGCTGTTTTTT. It translates to CASSRNRELFF.